This is a list of T cell receptor beta chains from one sample in a study of blood T cell repertoires in COVID-19. TCRdb keeps only in-frame clones here, not all; method: immunoSEQ multiplex PCR. This table holds about 280,000 clones, 86% found once. The sequenced material came from peripheral blood. These TCRs come from a woman aged 25 to 39 who had recovered from COVID-19. CDR3s include the opening cysteine and the closing phenylalanine or tryptophan. Fields, in order: CDR3 length, J gene, V gene, CDR3 protein.

16	TRBJ1-4	TRBV7-8	CASSQLPDSQGEKLFF
16	TRBJ2-7	TRBV3-1/TRBV3-2	CASSQGTSVDSYEQYF
14	TRBJ1-1	TRBV2	CASRDPGQGGLAFF
14	TRBJ2-1	TRBV19	CASSLTGRQDEQFF
15	TRBJ2-7	TRBV7-8	CASSSPRTGGHEQYF
14	TRBJ2-2	TRBV4-1	CASSQVPSTGELFF
12	TRBJ1-2	TRBV5-5	CASSLQGYGYTF
15	TRBJ2-7	TRBV6-2/TRBV6-3	CASSPPGTVSYEQYF
14	TRBJ1-6	TRBV5-1	CASSQGQDNSPLHF
15	TRBJ1-4	TRBV6-5	CASSYSRGGGEKLFF
16	TRBJ2-3	TRBV7-2	CASSKVSAGVGDTQYF
13	TRBJ1-2	TRBV2	CASSEVQGAGYTF
18	TRBJ1-4	TRBV28	CASSFSKGSSPTNEKLFF
13	TRBJ1-1	TRBV29-1	CSVTDRGRTEAFF
15	TRBJ1-2	TRBV5-1	CASSSGVSTSYGYTF
13	TRBJ1-1	TRBV4-2	CASSQEIDTEAFF
14	TRBJ2-7	TRBV4-1	CASSPGGGTYEQYF
11	TRBJ1-2	TRBV30	CAWSLSGGDTF
15	TRBJ1-5	TRBV6-2/TRBV6-3	CASSLPGQGFQPQHF
11	TRBJ1-1	TRBV10-3	CAIRQGNEAFF
16	TRBJ1-4	TRBV7-9	CASSTRTGATNEKLFF
17	TRBJ2-7	TRBV27	CASSRGTSGSTHYEQYF
14	TRBJ2-5	TRBV28	CASSSQGLQETQYF
14	TRBJ2-1	TRBV19	CACGGPRAWNEQFF
18	TRBJ2-6	TRBV9	CASSSGTGSFSGANVLTF
14	TRBJ1-2	TRBV28	CASRGQGRNYGYTF
15	TRBJ2-1	TRBV18	CASSLGLAQNNEQFF
13	TRBJ2-7	TRBV4-2	CASSQTSTGEQYF
16	TRBJ2-1	TRBV4-2	CASSQVRGQGVNEQFF
15	TRBJ2-7	TRBV11-1	CASSLFRGDAYEQYF
15	TRBJ1-2	TRBV18	CASSPPDRGVNGYTF
16	TRBJ2-6	TRBV15	CATKRGRGSGANVLTF
11	TRBJ1-3	TRBV29-1	CSYSSGNTIYF
15	TRBJ1-4	TRBV4-2	CASSQGSGGLEKLFF
14	TRBJ2-7	TRBV29-1	CSVEQDRGSYEQYF
14	TRBJ1-1	TRBV5-4	CASSHRAENTEAFF
14	TRBJ2-7	TRBV29-1	CSVMGQDVSYEQYF
16	TRBJ1-1	TRBV4-3	CASSRSQGARSTEAFF
13	TRBJ1-2	TRBV7-9	CASSLGQNHGYTF
15	TRBJ2-3	TRBV19	CASSRRGSSTDTQYF
15	TRBJ2-1	TRBV4-1	CASSQDSGTYNEQFF
17	TRBJ1-5	TRBV15	CATSRDEMGVGNQPQHF
12	TRBJ1-1	TRBV2	CASSESGTEAFF
15	TRBJ2-7	TRBV10-3	CAISERLAGSYEQYF
15	TRBJ1-1	TRBV19	CASRRGSTGPENAFF
16	TRBJ2-3	TRBV6-5	CASSYSMGLAADTQYF
14	TRBJ2-5	TRBV5-1	CASSSGQNKETQYF
15	TRBJ1-6	TRBV5-4	CASSLPGQGNSPLHF
13	TRBJ2-7	TRBV6-1	CASSESGIYEQYF
15	TRBJ2-1	TRBV18	CASSPGLGQDNEQFF
18	TRBJ2-6	TRBV19	CASIGLEALYSGANVLTF
15	TRBJ1-6	TRBV5-1	CASSLGDRDNSPLHF
14	TRBJ2-5	TRBV5-1	CASSFGLAGETQYF
11	TRBJ1-2	TRBV6-4	CASKGTYGYTF
14	TRBJ1-1	TRBV28	CASSLWTGVPEAFF
14	TRBJ2-7	TRBV7-9	CASSLSARFYEQYF
15	TRBJ2-7	TRBV9	CASSVAPGGPYEQYF
13	TRBJ1-1	TRBV5-1	CASSLGRDTEAFF
15	TRBJ2-1	TRBV11-2	CASSLGGRAFNEQFF